The rows below give T cell receptor beta chains drawn from one sample of a study of OX40 agonist ivuxolimab in advanced cancers. The assay was immunoSEQ multiplex PCR, and TCRdb's table has in-frame clones only and misses some. In the table there are tens of thousands of clones, 85% of which are singletons. Source: CD4+ or CD8+ T cells sorted from blood, taken in a trial of the OX40 agonist ivuxolimab. The receptors shown here come from an adult with an advanced solid tumor such as melanoma, head and neck, liver or kidney cancer. The CDR3 runs from the conserved cysteine through the conserved F or W. A D gene is named only where the DNA matches it firmly. Some rows mark clone size as missing; the rest say once, few, many or name a class of expanded clone.

d_gene	v_gene	abundance	j_gene	CDR3nt	CDR3aa
TRBD1	TRBV5-5	NA	TRBJ2-3	TGTGCCAGCAGCTTAAGGGGGCCGAGCTCAGGAACAGATACGCAGTATTTT	CASSLRGPSSGTDTQYF
NA	TRBV19	NA	TRBJ2-1	TGTGCCAGTAGGGGGGGACGCCACTACAATGAGCAGTTCTTC	CASRGGRHYNEQFF
NA	TRBV19	NA	TRBJ1-1	TGTGCCAGTAGTATAGTAGGGGGCACTGAAGCTTTCTTT	CASSIVGGTEAFF
NA	TRBV25-1	NA	TRBJ1-1	TGTGCCGGCAGCCCTCGGGGCACTGAAGCTTTCTTT	CAGSPRGTEAFF
NA	TRBV5-6	NA	TRBJ1-1	TGTGCCAGCAGCTTTAGAGGGGGGAACACTGAAGCTTTCTTT	CASSFRGGNTEAFF
NA	TRBV7-9	NA	TRBJ1-2	TGTGCCAGCAGCCCCCGGGTGGGCGGCTACACCTTC	CASSPRVGGYTF
NA	TRBV7-2	NA	TRBJ2-3	TGTGCCAGCAGCTCTAACGCAGGGGTTGTATATACGCAGTATTTT	CASSSNAGVVYTQYF
TRBD2	TRBV5-6	few	TRBJ2-2	TGTGCCAGCAGCTCAAACGGACTAGCGACCGGGGAGCTGTTTTTT	CASSSNGLATGELFF
TRBD2	TRBV11-2	few	TRBJ2-1	TGTGCCAGCAGCTTAGCGGCGGGAGCTTACAATGAGCAGTTCTTC	CASSLAAGAYNEQFF
NA	TRBV7-9	once	TRBJ2-4	TGTGCCAGCAGCTTTGGGCAGGATGTCAAAAACATTCAGTACTTC	CASSFGQDVKNIQYF
NA	TRBV29-1	NA	TRBJ2-4	TGCAGCGTTGAGGAGGGGATAAACATTCAGTACTTC	CSVEEGINIQYF
TRBD2	TRBV9	NA	TRBJ2-1	TGTGCCAGCAGCGTAGGCCGGACTAGAGAGTACGATGAGCAGTTCTTC	CASSVGRTREYDEQFF
NA	TRBV2	NA	TRBJ2-7	TGTGCCAGCAGTGGTCAAAGGGGGACCTGGGAGCAGTACTTC	CASSGQRGTWEQYF
NA	TRBV6-6	NA	TRBJ1-2	TGTGCCAGCAGGCCACCCGGGACAATCTATGGCTACACCTTC	CASRPPGTIYGYTF
NA	TRBV7-2	NA	TRBJ2-5	TGTGCCAGCAGCTTAGGGACAGGGAGGGCAGAGACCCAGTACTTC	CASSLGTGRAETQYF
NA	TRBV28	NA	TRBJ2-1	TGTGCCAGCCTGGGACTGGTTTACAATGAGCAGTTCTTC	CASLGLVYNEQFF
NA	TRBV4-1	few	TRBJ2-2	TGCGCCAGCAGCCAGTTGGGCCCCACCGGGGAGCTGTTTTTT	CASSQLGPTGELFF
TRBD2	TRBV7-6	NA	TRBJ2-1	TGTGCCAGCAGCGGAGACTTGAGCGGGAGGATATTCGATGAGCAGTTCTTC	CASSGDLSGRIFDEQFF
NA	TRBV2	NA	TRBJ2-7	TGTGCCAGCAGTGAAGTGAGGGAGCAGTACTTC	CASSEVREQYF
NA	TRBV7-8	NA	TRBJ1-5	TGTGCCAGCAGCTTAGTTCCTAGCAATCAGCCCCAGCATTTT	CASSLVPSNQPQHF
NA	TRBV5-6	once	TRBJ1-1	TGTGCCAGCAGCTTGGCGGCTGAAGCTTTCTTT	CASSLAAEAFF
NA	TRBV7-6	NA	TRBJ2-2	TGTGCCAGCAGCCTAAAACCGGGGAACACCGGGGAGCTGTTTTTT	CASSLKPGNTGELFF
TRBD2	TRBV19	NA	TRBJ2-3	TGTGCCAGTAGTACCACTAGCGGGAGTACGTCTGCCGATACGCAGTATTTT	CASSTTSGSTSADTQYF
NA	TRBV2	NA	TRBJ1-5	TGTGCCAGCAGGCCCACCTACAATCAGCCCCAGCATTTT	CASRPTYNQPQHF
NA	TRBV7-6	NA	TRBJ2-3	TGTGCCAGCAGCTTACAGGGGCTCACAGATACGCAGTATTTT	CASSLQGLTDTQYF
NA	TRBV27	NA	TRBJ2-7	TGTGCCAGCAGCCTACAGCTACCCTACGAGCAGTACTTC	CASSLQLPYEQYF
TRBD1	TRBV6-5	once	TRBJ2-7	TGTGCCAGCAGTTACTCTCGGCAGGGGGTTCTAGGAGAGCAGTACTTC	CASSYSRQGVLGEQYF
TRBD2	TRBV19	NA	TRBJ2-7	TGTGCCAGTAGTATCTCCGGGGGGATCTACGAGCAGTACTTC	CASSISGGIYEQYF
TRBD1	TRBV7-3	NA	TRBJ2-1	TGTGCCAGCAGCTTAGGGCCGACAGGGATCGGTGGGGGTGAGCAGTTCTTC	CASSLGPTGIGGGEQFF
TRBD2	TRBV6-1	NA	TRBJ2-7	TGTGCCAGCACCTGGGGGGGAGTAAACGAGCAGTACTTC	CASTWGGVNEQYF
NA	TRBV7-3	NA	TRBJ1-2	TGTGCCAGCAGCTTCCTCGACAGCTTTCTAAACTATGGCTACACCTTC	CASSFLDSFLNYGYTF
TRBD1	TRBV9	NA	TRBJ1-3	TGTGCCAGCAGTCTGAGGGGGCTAGACGGAAACACCATATATTTT	CASSLRGLDGNTIYF
NA	TRBV11-3	NA	TRBJ2-7	TGTGCCAGCAGCTGGGGGTACGAGCAGTACTTC	CASSWGYEQYF
TRBD2	TRBV27	NA	TRBJ2-7	TGTGCCAGCAGTTTATCCGGAACCCGGACTAGACCCTACGAGCAGTACTTC	CASSLSGTRTRPYEQYF
NA	TRBV4-2	once	TRBJ1-2	TGTGCCAGCAGCCAAGAGGGGGGGCTTAGAATGGGCTATGGCTACACCTTC	CASSQEGGLRMGYGYTF
NA	TRBV20-1	NA	TRBJ1-1	TGCAGTGCCGTAACTTGGGGGGTAGCTTTCTTT	CSAVTWGVAFF
NA	TRBV30	once	TRBJ2-7	TGTGCCTGGATAGGCAGATACGAGCAGTACTTC	CAWIGRYEQYF
NA	TRBV2	NA	TRBJ2-3	TGTGCCAGCTACGGCAGGGCCAGCACAGATACGCAGTATTTT	CASYGRASTDTQYF
NA	TRBV18	once	TRBJ1-2	TGTGCCAGCTCACCCACTAACAGAGACGCAGCAGCTAACTATGGCTACACCTTC	CASSPTNRDAAANYGYTF
NA	TRBV18	NA	TRBJ2-4	TGTGCCAGCTCAGCCACAGGGCCGTGGTCAGCCAAAAACATTCAGTACTTC	CASSATGPWSAKNIQYF
NA	TRBV6-5	NA	TRBJ1-6	TGTGCCACCTCATGGTCCGTAGATAATTCACCCCTCCACTTT	CATSWSVDNSPLHF
NA	TRBV4-3	NA	TRBJ1-2	TGCGCCAGCAGCCAAGAGAGAAGGTGGGGAGGGTCTATGGGCTACACCTTC	CASSQERRWGGSMGYTF
TRBD2	TRBV7-2	few	TRBJ2-7	TGTGCCAGCAGCTTAGAGGGACTAGCGGGACCCGAGCAGTACTTC	CASSLEGLAGPEQYF